Listed below are T cell receptor beta chains from one sample, sequenced in a study of OX40 agonist ivuxolimab in advanced cancers. Sequencing was performed with immunoSEQ multiplex PCR; in TCRdb, only in-frame clones are kept and a portion is missing. The sample records tens of thousands of clones, 93% being singletons. The sample consisted of CD4+ or CD8+ T cells sorted from blood, taken in a trial of the OX40 agonist ivuxolimab. The receptors shown here come from an adult with an advanced solid tumor such as melanoma, head and neck, liver or kidney cancer. CDR3s include the opening cysteine and the closing phenylalanine or tryptophan. Each record gives: clone size, J gene, V gene, D gene, CDR3 DNA, CDR3 protein. A D gene is named only where the DNA matches it firmly. Size is omitted from some rows. Given values are once, few, many or a class for expanded clones.

size: .; J: TRBJ2-5; V: TRBV4-3; D: TRBD2; DNA: TGCGCCAGCAGCCAAGACAGCCTAGCGGGGCGCCAAGAGACCCAGTACTTC; CDR3: CASSQDSLAGRQETQYF
size: .; J: TRBJ1-2; V: TRBV28; D: .; DNA: TGTGCCAGCAGTTTACCTCCGGGGGGACTCTATGGCTACACCTTC; CDR3: CASSLPPGGLYGYTF
size: .; J: TRBJ2-7; V: TRBV10-3; D: TRBD1; DNA: TGTGCCATCAGTGTTCCGAACAGGGGTTCCTACGAGCAGTACTTC; CDR3: CAISVPNRGSYEQYF
size: .; J: TRBJ1-1; V: TRBV18; D: .; DNA: TGTGCCAGCTCACCGACTCCCCGCAGTCCTGAAGCTTTCTTT; CDR3: CASSPTPRSPEAFF
size: .; J: TRBJ2-7; V: TRBV5-6; D: TRBD2; DNA: TGTGCCAGCAGTCACGGACTAGCGGGATCCTACGAGCAGTACTTC; CDR3: CASSHGLAGSYEQYF
size: .; J: TRBJ2-2; V: TRBV4-3; D: TRBD1; DNA: TGCGCCAGCAGCCAAGGTAGGACAGGGGGATCCGGACTGGAGACGGGGGAGCTGTTTTTT; CDR3: CASSQGRTGGSGLETGELFF
size: once; J: TRBJ2-2; V: TRBV4-3; D: TRBD1; DNA: TGCGCCAGCAGCCCGGGACAGGGCCCCGGGGAGCTGTTTTTT; CDR3: CASSPGQGPGELFF
size: once; J: TRBJ2-2; V: TRBV7-8; D: .; DNA: TGTGCCAGCAGGGGTACAGGGATGGGCACCGGGGAGCTGTTTTTT; CDR3: CASRGTGMGTGELFF
size: .; J: TRBJ2-7; V: TRBV4-2; D: .; DNA: TGTGCCAGCAGCCCAGGAGTCGGGACCTACGAGCAGTACTTC; CDR3: CASSPGVGTYEQYF
size: .; J: TRBJ2-7; V: TRBV21-1; D: .; DNA: TGTGCCAGCAGCAGGCGGACAGGGGGGACCTACGAGCAGTACTTC; CDR3: CASSRRTGGTYEQYF
size: .; J: TRBJ2-3; V: TRBV5-1; D: .; DNA: TGCGCCAGCAGCTTGTACGTCGCCCCCCCCACAGATACGCAGTATTTT; CDR3: CASSLYVAPPTDTQYF
size: .; J: TRBJ1-2; V: TRBV5-1; D: .; DNA: TGCGCCAGCAGCTTGGAAGGGATCTATGGCTACACCTTC; CDR3: CASSLEGIYGYTF
size: .; J: TRBJ1-3; V: TRBV6-5; D: .; DNA: TGTGCCAGCAGTTACGACGGCCCAGGGGACGGAAACACCATATATTTT; CDR3: CASSYDGPGDGNTIYF
size: .; J: TRBJ2-1; V: TRBV28; D: TRBD1; DNA: TGTGCCAGCAGTTCCGGGACAGGGGACTACAATGAGCAGTTCTTC; CDR3: CASSSGTGDYNEQFF
size: once; J: TRBJ1-1; V: TRBV28; D: TRBD1; DNA: TGTGCCAGCAAGCCCCCACAGGGGAGGACTGAAGCTTTCTTT; CDR3: CASKPPQGRTEAFF
size: .; J: TRBJ1-1; V: TRBV15; D: TRBD1; DNA: TGTGCCACCAGCAGAGATCGGACAGGATTGAACACTGAAGCTTTCTTT; CDR3: CATSRDRTGLNTEAFF
size: .; J: TRBJ1-2; V: TRBV5-8; D: .; DNA: TGTGCCAGCAGCCGCTCCGGGGGCGCTTACTATGGCTACACCTTC; CDR3: CASSRSGGAYYGYTF
size: .; J: TRBJ2-7; V: TRBV7-9; D: TRBD1; DNA: TGTGCCAGCAGCTTTGAAACAGGGGAGTACGAGCAGTACTTC; CDR3: CASSFETGEYEQYF
size: .; J: TRBJ1-3; V: TRBV18; D: .; DNA: TGTGCCAGCTCACCACGAGGGGAAGGAAACACCATATATTTT; CDR3: CASSPRGEGNTIYF
size: .; J: TRBJ2-2; V: TRBV13; D: TRBD2; DNA: TGTGCCAGCAGCAGGGGACTAGCGGAAACCGGGGAGCTGTTTTTT; CDR3: CASSRGLAETGELFF
size: once; J: TRBJ1-5; V: TRBV9; D: TRBD1; DNA: TGTGCCAGCAGCGGGGACAGGGGGAATCAGCCCCAGCATTTT; CDR3: CASSGDRGNQPQHF
size: .; J: TRBJ2-4; V: TRBV5-4; D: TRBD1; DNA: TGTGCCAGCAGCTACAGGGGATCCAAAAACATTCAGTACTTC; CDR3: CASSYRGSKNIQYF
size: .; J: TRBJ2-7; V: TRBV7-2; D: .; DNA: TGTGCCAGCAGCTTGGATGAAGTTGCCTCCGTAAGCCACGAGCAGTACTTC; CDR3: CASSLDEVASVSHEQYF
size: .; J: TRBJ1-5; V: TRBV15; D: .; DNA: TGTGCCACCAGCAATTCTTTTGAGGGGCACAATCAGCCCCAGCATTTT; CDR3: CATSNSFEGHNQPQHF
size: .; J: TRBJ2-5; V: TRBV4-3; D: TRBD2; DNA: TGCGCCAGCAGCCAAGATCCCGCGGGAGGGCCACCGGGCGGAGAGACCCAGTACTTC; CDR3: CASSQDPAGGPPGGETQYF
size: .; J: TRBJ2-7; V: TRBV4-1; D: TRBD2; DNA: TGCGCCAGCAGCCAAGATCCCGGGTGGGTAGCGGGAACCTACGAGCAGTACTTC; CDR3: CASSQDPGWVAGTYEQYF
size: .; J: TRBJ1-5; V: TRBV30; D: TRBD1; DNA: TGTGCCTGGAGTGTTGGGACAGTCAATCAGCCCCAGCATTTT; CDR3: CAWSVGTVNQPQHF
size: .; J: TRBJ2-7; V: TRBV27; D: TRBD1; DNA: TGTGCCAGCAGCAGACAGGGGCGCCTCCACGAGCAGTACTTC; CDR3: CASSRQGRLHEQYF
size: .; J: TRBJ1-5; V: TRBV4-1; D: .; DNA: TGCGCCAGCAGCCGACAGTCAAATCAGCCCCAGCATTTT; CDR3: CASSRQSNQPQHF
size: .; J: TRBJ2-2; V: TRBV6-4; D: .; DNA: TGTGCCAGCAGTGACTCGGGCCAGGACACCGGGGAGCTGTTTTTT; CDR3: CASSDSGQDTGELFF
size: .; J: TRBJ2-3; V: TRBV5-6; D: TRBD1; DNA: TGTGCCAGCAGCTCCCGGGACAGGGTTGATACGCAGTATTTT; CDR3: CASSSRDRVDTQYF
size: .; J: TRBJ2-7; V: TRBV7-9; D: TRBD2; DNA: TGTGCCAGCAGCCCGGGAGGGCCTTTTACTGAGCAGTACTTC; CDR3: CASSPGGPFTEQYF
size: .; J: TRBJ2-1; V: TRBV11-2; D: TRBD2; DNA: TGTGCCAGCAGCCCAAGTCCTAGCGGGAGTTCCTACAATGAGCAGTTCTTC; CDR3: CASSPSPSGSSYNEQFF
size: .; J: TRBJ2-3; V: TRBV27; D: .; DNA: TGTGCCAGCGCCTGGGGGGGGGCGACAGATACGCAGTATTTT; CDR3: CASAWGGATDTQYF
size: .; J: TRBJ2-7; V: TRBV9; D: TRBD2; DNA: TGTGCCAGCAGCGTAGATCCCGGGACTAGCTTTGGCGAGCAGTACTTC; CDR3: CASSVDPGTSFGEQYF
size: .; J: TRBJ2-3; V: TRBV27; D: .; DNA: TGTGCCAGCAGTGACACAGACTATGTAACAGATACGCAGTATTTT; CDR3: CASSDTDYVTDTQYF
size: .; J: TRBJ2-1; V: TRBV19; D: TRBD1; DNA: TGTGCCAGTGCCCGAACCGGGACAGGGAGGAATGAGCAGTTCTTC; CDR3: CASARTGTGRNEQFF
size: .; J: TRBJ2-3; V: TRBV2; D: .; DNA: TGTGCCAGCACTCCCTCGCGGGGGCGCTTGACAGATACGCAGTATTTT; CDR3: CASTPSRGRLTDTQYF
size: .; J: TRBJ1-1; V: TRBV9; D: .; DNA: TGTGCCAGCACTCGGACAGACATGAACACTGAAGCTTTCTTT; CDR3: CASTRTDMNTEAFF
size: .; J: TRBJ2-1; V: TRBV27; D: .; DNA: TGTGCCAGCAGTTTATCTTATAGCGGAAATGAGCAGTTCTTC; CDR3: CASSLSYSGNEQFF
size: .; J: TRBJ1-4; V: TRBV28; D: .; DNA: TGTGCCAGCAGTTTTGACGTCCCCACAGGGAAAGAAAAACTGTTTTTT; CDR3: CASSFDVPTGKEKLFF
size: .; J: TRBJ2-1; V: TRBV5-8; D: .; DNA: TGTGCCAGCAGCTTGGTCCTGGGGCCGGCCGTGGGTAATGAGCAGTTCTTC; CDR3: CASSLVLGPAVGNEQFF
size: .; J: TRBJ2-1; V: TRBV19; D: TRBD1; DNA: TGTGCCAGTAGCCTCGCAGGGGGCTACAATGAGCAGTTCTTC; CDR3: CASSLAGGYNEQFF
size: .; J: TRBJ2-5; V: TRBV13; D: .; DNA: TGTGCCAGCAGCTTACTCCACCAAGAGACCCAGTACTTC; CDR3: CASSLLHQETQYF
size: .; J: TRBJ2-7; V: TRBV19; D: .; DNA: TGTGCCAGTAGTATAGATGCGAATGGGTTGGACGACGAGCAGTACTTC; CDR3: CASSIDANGLDDEQYF
size: .; J: TRBJ2-7; V: TRBV2; D: .; DNA: TGTGCCAGCGACCCGGGATGGGGGAGCTCCTACGAGCAGTACTTC; CDR3: CASDPGWGSSYEQYF
size: .; J: TRBJ2-7; V: TRBV7-6; D: .; DNA: TGTGCCAGCAGCCCACCGAGCTCCTACGAGCAGTACTTC; CDR3: CASSPPSSYEQYF